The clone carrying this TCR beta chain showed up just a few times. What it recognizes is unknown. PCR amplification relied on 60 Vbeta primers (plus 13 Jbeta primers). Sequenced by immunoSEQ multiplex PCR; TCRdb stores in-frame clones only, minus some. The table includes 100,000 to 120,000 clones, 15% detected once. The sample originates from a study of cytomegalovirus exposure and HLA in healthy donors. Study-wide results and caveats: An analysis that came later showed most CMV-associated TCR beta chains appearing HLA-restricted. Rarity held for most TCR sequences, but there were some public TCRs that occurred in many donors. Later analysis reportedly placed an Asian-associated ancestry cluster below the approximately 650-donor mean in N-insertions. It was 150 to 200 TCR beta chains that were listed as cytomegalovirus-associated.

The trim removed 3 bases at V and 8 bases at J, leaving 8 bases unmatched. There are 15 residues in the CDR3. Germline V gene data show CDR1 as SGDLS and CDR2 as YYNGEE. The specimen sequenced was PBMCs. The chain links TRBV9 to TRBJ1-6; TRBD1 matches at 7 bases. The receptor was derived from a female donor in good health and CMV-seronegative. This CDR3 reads CASSGTDRVDSPLHF. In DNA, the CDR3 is TGTGCCAGCAGCGGCACAGACAGGGTTGATTCACCCCTCCACTTT.